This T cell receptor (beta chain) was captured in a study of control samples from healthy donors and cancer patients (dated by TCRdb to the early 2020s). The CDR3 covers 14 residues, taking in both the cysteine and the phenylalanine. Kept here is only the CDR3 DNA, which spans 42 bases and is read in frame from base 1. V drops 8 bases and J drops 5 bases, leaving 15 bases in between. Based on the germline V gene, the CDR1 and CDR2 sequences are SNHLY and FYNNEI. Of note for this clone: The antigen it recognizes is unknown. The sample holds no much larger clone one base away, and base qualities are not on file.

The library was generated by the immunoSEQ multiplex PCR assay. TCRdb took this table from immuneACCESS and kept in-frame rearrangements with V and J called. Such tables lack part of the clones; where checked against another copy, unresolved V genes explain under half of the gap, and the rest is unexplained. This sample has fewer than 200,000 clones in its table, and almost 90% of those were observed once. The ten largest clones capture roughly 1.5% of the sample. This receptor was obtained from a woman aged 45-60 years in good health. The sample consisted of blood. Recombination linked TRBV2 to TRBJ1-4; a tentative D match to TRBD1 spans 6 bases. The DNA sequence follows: TGTGCCAGCGTCATACAGGGACTCAATGAAAAACTGTTTTTT. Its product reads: CASVIQGLNEKLFF.